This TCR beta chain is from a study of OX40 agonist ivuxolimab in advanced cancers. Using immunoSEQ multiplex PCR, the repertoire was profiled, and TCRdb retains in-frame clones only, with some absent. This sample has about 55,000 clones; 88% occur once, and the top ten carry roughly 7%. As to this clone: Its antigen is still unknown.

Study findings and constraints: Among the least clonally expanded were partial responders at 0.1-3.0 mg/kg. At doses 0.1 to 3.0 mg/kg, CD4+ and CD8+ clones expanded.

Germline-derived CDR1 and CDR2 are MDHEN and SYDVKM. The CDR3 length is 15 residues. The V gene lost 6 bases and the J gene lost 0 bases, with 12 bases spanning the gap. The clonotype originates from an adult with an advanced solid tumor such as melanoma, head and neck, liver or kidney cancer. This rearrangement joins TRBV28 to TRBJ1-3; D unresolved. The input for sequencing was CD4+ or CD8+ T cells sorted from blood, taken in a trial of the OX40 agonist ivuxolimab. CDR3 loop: CASSSGSSSGNTIYF. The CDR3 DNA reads TGTGCCAGCAGCTCTGGGTCGAGCTCTGGAAACACCATATATTTT.